This paragraph reports one T cell receptor beta chain. Antigen specificity is unknown. These data originate in a study of T cells expressing NK-cell markers. On the study more broadly: In sorted CD3+CD56+NKG2C+, CD3+CD56+NKG2C- and CD3+CD56-NKG2C+ T cells, TCR beta repertoires were obtained. Study outcomes and limitations: In four donors, dominant clonotypes made up roughly 28.3-65% of CD3+CD56-NKG2C+ cells. Dominant NKG2C+ clonotypes accounted for roughly 1.0-7.0% of CD8+ T cells in six donors.

UMIs were included in TCR beta cDNA generated by 5'RACE template switching. TCRdb reprocessed the 5' RACE reads and stores each CDR3 protein as one record, lacking DNA. The listing contains fewer than 200,000 distinct CDR3 sequences. The sample was blood T cells: a sorted CD56 or NKG2C T cell subset, CD4+ or CD8+ T cells, or bulk PBMC T cells (not recorded which). The clonotype comes from a woman aged 18 to 75 in good health.

The CDR3 here is CASRAGSNTGELFF. The J gene is TRBJ2-2, the V gene TRBV6-4; there is no DNA to check the TCRdb D call of TRBD2. Germline V gives CDR1 MRHNA, CDR2 SNTAGT. CDR3 length equals 14 residues.